This is a list of T cell receptor beta chains from one sample in a study of Ad26.COV2.S vaccination and SARS-CoV-2 variants. Generated by immunoSEQ multiplex PCR, the TCRdb table keeps only in-frame clones and is missing some. The sample holds under 500,000 clones; 92% are singletons and the top ten take around 1.7%. Specimen: peripheral blood, collected in a trial of Ad26.COV2.S vaccine versus placebo. These receptors were taken from a person between 18 and 65 years old who received the Ad26.COV2.S COVID-19 vaccine or a placebo. CDR3s leave out the opening cysteine and the closing phenylalanine or tryptophan. The size field is filled for only some rows; it gives once, few, many or a size class.

clone size	V gene	J gene	CDR3 protein
once	TRBV7-2	TRBJ2-2	ASSYTGQGIGELF
.	TRBV20-1	TRBJ2-3	SAPTGATQY
once	TRBV29-1	TRBJ1-3	SVNDGISGNTIY
.	TRBV5-1	TRBJ2-7	ASRTGQGKDEQY
.	TRBV7-8	TRBJ2-7	ASSAPAPDSRFYEQY
.	TRBV12-5	TRBJ1-1	ASGLGNRGHTEAF
.	TRBV7-9	TRBJ1-6	ASSLSLNNSPLH
few	TRBV11-2	TRBJ2-7	ASSLDSPSQGNSYEQY
.	TRBV4-1	TRBJ2-7	ASSQDPLGGRLNYEQY
once	TRBV10-2	TRBJ1-4	ASSESYDRLGEKLF
.	TRBV7-6	TRBJ2-7	ASSLEGLADTYEQY
.	TRBV30	TRBJ1-2	AWSVSPQKYGYT
.	TRBV3-1/TRBV3-2	TRBJ1-5	ASSQTGVHQPQH
.	TRBV24-1	TRBJ2-1	ATSDQSGALNEQF
.	TRBV15	TRBJ2-7	ATSKPTSGGPYEQY
.	TRBV6-2/TRBV6-3	TRBJ2-7	ASSASWLPGGYEQY
.	TRBV5-6	TRBJ1-2	ASSFTPDRFMART
.	TRBV27	TRBJ2-2	ASSPLWGGTNTGELF
.	TRBV20-1	TRBJ2-7	SASVTRGPYEQY
.	TRBV4-1	TRBJ1-4	ASSQVVVRALNEKLF
once	TRBV2	TRBJ2-7	ASSVIARSSYEQY
.	TRBV28	TRBJ1-5	ASSTDEGQGIGQPQH
.	TRBV2	TRBJ1-1	ASSWTGGMDTEAF
.	TRBV11-2	TRBJ1-5	ASRRKYSNQPQH
.	TRBV19	TRBJ2-3	ASSSTPGQGLSYTDTQY
.	TRBV9	TRBJ1-2	ASSHAGGEYGYT
once	TRBV7-2	TRBJ2-5	ASSLGGSVGTQY
.	TRBV6-5	TRBJ1-1	ASSSSGRAAF
.	TRBV18	TRBJ2-6	ASSPAAGTGKTGANVLT
.	TRBV10-2	TRBJ2-2	ASNPGEGNTGELF
.	TRBV21-1	TRBJ2-7	ASSMSGEDPYEQY
.	TRBV6-6	TRBJ2-3	ASSQTVIRDRASTDTQY